This T cell receptor beta chain was identified in a study of T cell responses to AZD1222 COVID-19 vaccine. Trimming pared 7 bases from V and 7 bases from J, leaving 16 bases between. Germline CDR1 is MNHEY and CDR2 is SVGAGI. This CDR3 is built from 13 residues. The repertoire was sequenced with immunoSEQ multiplex PCR; TCRdb's copy has only in-frame clones and lacks some. The repertoire has 180,000 or so clones, approximately 92% of them found once; the top ten carry under 1.1%. This rearrangement joins TRBV6-5 to TRBJ1-2; TRBD1 is a possible D gene (5 bases). The sequences come from peripheral blood, collected 28 days after the second dose of the MenACWY control vaccine. The receptor's source is an adult who received the MenACWY meningococcal vaccine as a control. The CDR3 DNA sequence: TGTGCCAGCAACGAGGGGTTCTCCAGTGGCTACACCTTC. Translating it yields CASNEGFSSGYTF.